A selection of T cell receptor beta chains follows, all from one sample in a study of identical twins. Each CDR3 protein is one row after TCRdb ran MiXCR on the 5' RACE reads. The data show around 250,000 distinct CDR3 sequences, 6.5% to 9.5% seen once. This same sample was also part of a study on yellow fever vaccine responses in identical twins.

Sequenced sample: CD8+ T cells sorted from blood. Receptors were obtained from a woman younger than 35 in good health. The CDR3 runs from the conserved cysteine through the conserved F or W. The D gene is left open where the match is weak. The listing skips clone size in some rows; elsewhere it reads once, few, many or a size class.

cdr3_nt cdr3_aa clone_size d_call j_call v_call
TGCGCCAGCAGCTCCGGACAGGGTAACGGTGGCTACACCTTC CASSSGQGNGGYTF many TRBD1 TRBJ1-2 TRBV5-1
TGTGCTAGTGGTTCCTCCCTCCGAATCGATGAGCAGTTCTTC CASGSSLRIDEQFF many . TRBJ2-1 TRBV12-5
TGTGCCAGCAGTGGTTTCGGGGATAACACCGGGGAGCTGTTTTTT CASSGFGDNTGELFF few . TRBJ2-2 TRBV14
TGTGCCAGCAGGTACGGACAGGGCTACAATGAGCAGTTCTTC CASRYGQGYNEQFF . TRBD1 TRBJ2-1 TRBV19
TGCGCCAGCAGCTTGGGCCTTGACAGGGCGAGGTACGAGCAGTACTTC CASSLGLDRARYEQYF many TRBD1 TRBJ2-7 TRBV5-1
TGTGCCAGCAGTTATTTTGGGGGTGGTCAAGAGACCCAGTACTTC CASSYFGGGQETQYF . . TRBJ2-5 TRBV6-5
TGCAGTGCTAGCCTAAGGACAGGATCCTACGAGCAGTACTTC CSASLRTGSYEQYF many TRBD1 TRBJ2-7 TRBV20-1
TGCAGTGCCCTTATGGCTACCTACAATGAGCAGTTCTTC CSALMATYNEQFF . . TRBJ2-1 TRBV20-1
TGTGCCATCAGTGAAATCGAAGCGGGAGTGGGAGATACGCAGTATTTT CAISEIEAGVGDTQYF . TRBD2 TRBJ2-3 TRBV10-3
TGTGCCAGCAGCGAGGGACACCTTTACTCCTACGAGCAGTACTTC CASSEGHLYSYEQYF many . TRBJ2-7 TRBV2
TGTGCCAGCAGCGATCCCCCTACGACCTACGAGCAGTACTTC CASSDPPTTYEQYF few . TRBJ2-7 TRBV7-9
TGTGCCACCAGCAGAGAAGGTGCGGGGGGGCACGAGCAGTACTTC CATSREGAGGHEQYF many TRBD2 TRBJ2-7 TRBV15
TGTGCCAGCCGCGCAGGCCCGGTATACGAGCAGTACTTC CASRAGPVYEQYF . . TRBJ2-7 TRBV25-1
TGTGCCAGCAGCCGTCCTGGACTAGCGGGAGGGAATGAGCAGTTCTTC CASSRPGLAGGNEQFF many TRBD2 TRBJ2-1 TRBV12-3/TRBV12-4
TGCAGCGTTGAGGCCGGGGACGGCACAGATACGCAGTATTTT CSVEAGDGTDTQYF few . TRBJ2-3 TRBV29-1
TGCAGTGCTAGAGATATAATAAAGGGCTCAGATACGCAGTATTTT CSARDIIKGSDTQYF . . TRBJ2-3 TRBV20-1
TGCGCCAGCAGCTTGCGAGCGGGGGAGCTATCGGAGCAGTACTTC CASSLRAGELSEQYF many TRBD2 TRBJ2-7 TRBV5-1